The present TCR beta chain was sequenced within a study of blood T cell repertoires in COVID-19. Study context: Spain, Italy and the United States supplied samples that represented acute and convalescent COVID-19. The analysed material was cDNA or gDNA that came from T cells, B-cell-depleted T cells, or PBMCs.

Methods used by the authors: Estimation of nucleated cell counts relied on the amplification of reference gene primers. Repertoires were generated with immunoSEQ multiplex PCR, while TCRdb's copy carries only in-frame clones and drops some. V, J and clone size derive from that table, while D and trimming were established from the DNA sequence. This table holds about 160,000 clones, around 80% found once. The source is a man in his sixties with acute or convalescent COVID-19. The source material was peripheral blood.

The CDR3 loop reads CASRPGQGACTDTQYF. The CDR3 DNA reads TGCGCCAGCAGACCAGGACAGGGGGCGTGTACAGATACGCAGTATTTT. The rearrangement joins TRBV10-1 to TRBJ2-3, with 11 nucleotides matching TRBD1. CDR3 length: 16 residues. Germline V gene sequence: CDR1 WNHNN, CDR2 SYGVQD (reference sequence). With V trimmed by 6 bases and J by 3 bases, 8 bases remained unmatched.